This T cell receptor (beta chain) was found in a study of blood T cell repertoires in COVID-19. Overall study: Donors in the United States, Italy and Spain gave samples during acute or convalescent COVID-19. PBMCs, B-cell-depleted T cells, or T cells were the source of the cDNA or gDNA that made up the material.

This clone appeared a single time. CDR1 is SGHNT, CDR2 YYREEE, per germline (reference sequence). The J segment lost 3 bases and the V segment lost 4 bases, leaving 7 bases of the junction unmatched. CDR3 size: 17 residues. Under the authors' procedure: Quantification of nucleated cells was approximated via reference gene primer amplification. Assay: immunoSEQ multiplex PCR; the TCRdb copy retains only in-frame clones and omits some. V and J calls and clone size follow that table, whereas D and trimming were derived from the DNA. The sample shows hundreds of thousands of clones, around nine tenths of them seen only once.

Sequences were obtained from peripheral blood. This clonotype was sampled from a woman aged 35 to 49 who had recovered from COVID-19. The chain uses TRBV5-4 and TRBJ2-3; 14 bases are a match to TRBD2. The CDR3 sequence: CASSLRLAGGRTDTQYF. The CDR3, as DNA: TGTGCCAGCAGCCTGCGACTAGCGGGGGGGCGTACAGATACGCAGTATTTT. Using reference TRBV5-4 and TRBJ2-3 for the parts outside the CDR3, the full variable domain is ETGVTQSPTHLIKTRGQQVTLRCSSQSGHNTVSWYQQALGQGPQFIFQYYREEENGRGNFPPRFSGLQFPNYSSELNVNALELDDSALYLCASSLRLAGGRTDTQYFGPGTRLTVL.